The sequence of this T cell receptor beta chain was determined in a study of blood T cells in healthy people across ages. The authors drew about 9.5 milliliters of peripheral blood from each donor. Isolating PBMCs gave at least 6 million of these cells per sample. This clonotype appeared a few times. Next came a second PCR, run for about 6 to 11 cycles, which used a sample-barcoded 5' primer along with a J-beta primer mix. TCRdb recomputed calls from the 5' RACE reads with MiXCR, one row per CDR3 protein. The table includes some 640,000 distinct CDR3 sequences, 45% to 50% detected once. Germline CDR1 and CDR2: SNHLY and FYNNEI. The CDR3 is 14 residues long. V was shortened by 2 bases and J by 5 bases, with 11 bases between the two germline ends.

The sequencing input was blood. This clonotype originated in an older woman in good health. The rearrangement links TRBV2 to TRBJ2-3, with D possibly TRBD2 on 6 matching bases. Here the CDR3 reads CASSEREYGDTQYF. The CDR3 nucleotides are TGTGCCAGCAGTGAACGGGAGTACGGAGATACGCAGTATTTT.